These T cell receptor beta chains were read from a single sample in a study of molecular identifiers for immune sequencing clone quantification. TCRdb re-derived calls from the PCR reads in MiXCR, one entry per CDR3 protein. The table shows about 640,000 distinct CDR3 sequences, with nearly 20% occurring only once. Input material: naive CD8+ T cells from blood, with Jurkat cell RNA spiked in. The receptor source for this set is a human donor in good health. Some libraries in this study had Jurkat cell RNA spiked in. Each CDR3 is given with its conserved first and last residue. Fields, in order: D gene, J gene, V gene, clone size, CDR3 length, CDR3 protein, CDR3 DNA. The D gene is left open where the match is weak. Only some rows state a clone size, as once, few, many or a class for expanded clones.

>.|TRBJ2-5|TRBV12-3/TRBV12-4|few|15
CASRLKSVAGETQYF
TGTGCCAGCAGACTCAAGAGCGTGGCCGGAGAGACCCAGTACTTC
>TRBD1|TRBJ1-6|TRBV11-2|.|16
CASSRTGVLANSPLHF
TGTGCCAGCAGCCGGACAGGGGTTTTAGCTAATTCACCCCTCCACTTT
>.|TRBJ1-1|TRBV9|many|14
CASSAEGFGTEAFF
TGTGCCAGCAGCGCCGAGGGTTTCGGTACTGAAGCTTTCTTT
>.|TRBJ2-5|TRBV4-3|many|14
CASSRGHPEETQYF
TGCGCCAGCAGCCGCGGACACCCTGAGGAGACCCAGTACTTC
>TRBD2|TRBJ2-2|TRBV5-1|many|17
CASTGASGSRSTGELFF
TGCGCCAGCACCGGGGCTAGCGGATCGAGGAGTACCGGGGAGCTGTTTTTT
>TRBD1|TRBJ2-1|TRBV10-3|many|15
CAISDRGQGTNEQFF
TGTGCCATCAGTGATCGAGGACAGGGAACTAATGAGCAGTTCTTC
>.|TRBJ2-2|TRBV11-2|few|16
CASSLVRGTNTGELFF
TGTGCCAGCAGCTTGGTACGGGGGACGAACACCGGGGAGCTGTTTTTT
>.|TRBJ2-7|TRBV12-3/TRBV12-4|.|16
CASTASGPGSSYEQYF
TGTGCCAGCACCGCCTCGGGACCCGGGAGCTCCTACGAGCAGTACTTC
>TRBD1|TRBJ2-5|TRBV24-1|.|15
CATSDSGQGTETQYF
TGTGCCACCAGTGATTCGGGACAGGGGACAGAGACCCAGTACTTC
>TRBD1|TRBJ2-3|TRBV5-1|once|15
CAGSSKQGSTDTQYF
TGCGCCGGCAGCTCGAAACAGGGGAGCACAGATACGCAGTATTTT
>.|TRBJ2-2|TRBV12-3/TRBV12-4|.|17
CAGSLVGGTGYTGELFF
TGTGCCGGCAGTTTAGTTGGCGGGACGGGATACACCGGGGAGCTGTTTTTT
>TRBD2|TRBJ2-7|TRBV30|many|13
CAWSSGGADEQYF
TGTGCCTGGAGTAGCGGGGGGGCAGACGAGCAGTACTTC
>.|TRBJ2-3|TRBV2|many|13
CARKKGGTDTQYF
TGTGCCAGAAAGAAGGGCGGCACAGATACGCAGTATTTT
>TRBD1|TRBJ2-7|TRBV19|many|17
CASSYGTGDSLSYEQYF
TGTGCCAGTAGTTACGGGACAGGGGATTCCCTCTCCTACGAGCAGTACTTC
>TRBD2|TRBJ2-5|TRBV6-5|many|14
CASSSLAGKETQYF
TGTGCCAGCAGTTCTCTAGCGGGAAAAGAGACCCAGTACTTC
>.|TRBJ2-3|TRBV18|.|16
CASSPTGETSTDTRYF
TGTGCCAGCTCACCAACGGGGGAAACTAGCACAGATACGCGGTATTTT
>.|TRBJ2-5|TRBV7-9|many|16
CASSFGWMGYQETQYF
TGTGCCAGCAGCTTTGGATGGATGGGGTACCAAGAGACCCAGTACTTC
>TRBD1|TRBJ1-1|TRBV27|many|16
CASSQQTGAWETEAFF
TGTGCCAGCAGTCAACAGACAGGGGCTTGGGAAACTGAAGCTTTCTTT
>.|TRBJ2-1|TRBV9|.|14
CASSVGTRENEQFF
TGTGCCAGCAGCGTCGGGACAAGAGAGAATGAGCAGTTCTTC
>.|TRBJ1-1|TRBV5-1|many|14
CASSFQSGNTEAFF
TGCGCCAGCAGCTTCCAATCAGGGAACACTGAAGCTTTCTTT
>.|TRBJ2-6|TRBV12-3/TRBV12-4|.|15
CASSLARSGANVLTF
TGTGCCAGCAGTTTAGCTCGCTCTGGGGCCAACGTCCTGACTTTC
>TRBD1|TRBJ2-7|TRBV27|many|14
CASSLGQGMREQYF
TGTGCCAGCAGCCTTGGACAGGGCATGAGGGAGCAGTACTTC
>.|TRBJ2-1|TRBV4-3|.|16
CASSQDFSQGYNEQFF
TGCGCCAGCAGCCAAGACTTCTCGCAGGGATACAATGAGCAGTTCTTC
>.|TRBJ1-1|TRBV9|many|13
CASSVGGATEAFF
TGTGCCAGCAGCGTAGGAGGGGCTACTGAAGCTTTCTTT
>.|TRBJ1-4|TRBV20-1|few|20
CSATNGVGNGVYFTREKLFF
TGCAGTGCTACAAATGGTGTAGGGAATGGAGTATACTTTACCAGGGAAAAACTGTTTTTT
>TRBD1|TRBJ2-2|TRBV9|many|17
CASSVDTGGTNTGELFF
TGTGCCAGCAGCGTAGACACAGGGGGGACGAACACCGGGGAGCTGTTTTTT
>.|TRBJ2-1|TRBV7-9|many|13
CASSAPNRDEQFF
TGTGCCAGCAGCGCACCGAACAGGGATGAGCAGTTCTTC
>.|TRBJ1-1|TRBV7-2|.|13
CAGSFWLNTEAFF
TGTGCCGGCAGCTTTTGGTTGAACACTGAAGCTTTCTTT
>.|TRBJ2-3|TRBV20-1|many|12
CSAPVWADTQYF
TGCAGTGCTCCCGTTTGGGCAGATACGCAGTATTTT
>.|TRBJ2-5|TRBV7-9|.|16
CASRAHLGSGEETQYF
TGTGCCAGCAGAGCCCATCTTGGGTCAGGGGAGGAGACCCAGTACTTC